This T cell receptor beta chain was retrieved from a study of blood T cell repertoires in COVID-19. The ends were cut back, 1 base at V and 6 bases at J, with 17 bases in the middle. Germline CDR1 reads SGHKS; CDR2 reads YYEKEE (reference sequence). This CDR3 is 16 amino acids long. Data came from immunoSEQ multiplex PCR; TCRdb stores just in-frame clones and leaves some out. The repertoire holds approximately 220,000 clones, with 90% as singletons. This rearrangement joins TRBV5-5 to TRBJ2-1; D is uncertain. This receptor was identified in a man aged 30-40 years who had been exposed to COVID-19. The sample consisted of PBMCs or T cells enriched from blood (not recorded which). The CDR3 DNA sequence: TGTGCCAGCAGCTTGTTACTTGATCGTCTCGTCAATGAGCAGTTCTTC. Residues: CASSLLLDRLVNEQFF.